Described below is a single TCR beta chain sequence and its context. The target antigen is unknown. This sample is drawn from a study of cytomegalovirus exposure and HLA in healthy donors. The CDR3 length is 17 residues. The germline V gene has CDR1 LGHNA and CDR2 YSLEER. V dropped 0 bases and J dropped 0 bases, with 11 bases sitting between them. The study's findings and limits: Later work found most CMV-associated TCR beta chains apparently HLA-restricted. Relative to the approximately 700-donor mean, N-insertions were reportedly fewer in an Asian-associated ancestry cluster in a later analysis. As was reported, the HLA-A and HLA-B alleles of most subjects were accurately predicted from TCR beta sequences.

PCR employed 60 Vbeta and 13 Jbeta primers. Clones were sequenced by immunoSEQ multiplex PCR, and TCRdb holds only the in-frame ones, with some missing. This sample has 60,000 to 85,000 clones, with roughly two thirds found just once. This receptor was taken from a man aged 60 to 69 in good health and CMV-seropositive. The sample comprised PBMCs. J is TRBJ2-2 and V is TRBV4-3, with D perhaps matching TRBD2 (5 bases). CDR3 nucleotides: TGCGCCAGCAGCCAAGAGTTGGAGGTTTCGAACACCGGGGAGCTGTTTTTT. It translates to CASSQELEVSNTGELFF.